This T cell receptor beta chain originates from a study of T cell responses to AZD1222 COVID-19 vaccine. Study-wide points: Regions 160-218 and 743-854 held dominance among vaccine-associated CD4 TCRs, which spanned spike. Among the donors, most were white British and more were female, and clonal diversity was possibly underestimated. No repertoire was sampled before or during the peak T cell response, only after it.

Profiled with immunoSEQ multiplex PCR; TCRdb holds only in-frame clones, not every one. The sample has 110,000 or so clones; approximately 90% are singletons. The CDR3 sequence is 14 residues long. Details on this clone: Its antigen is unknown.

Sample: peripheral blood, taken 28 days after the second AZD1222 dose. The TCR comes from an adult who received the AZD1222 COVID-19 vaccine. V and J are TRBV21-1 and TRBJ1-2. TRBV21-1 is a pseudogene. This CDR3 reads CASSKAGSNYGYTF. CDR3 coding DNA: TGTGCCAGCAGCAAAGCTGGGTCAAACTATGGCTACACCTTC.